The 12 T cell receptor beta chains below were found in one sample sequenced in a study of a mutant IDH1 vaccine in newly diagnosed glioma. Time point: week 23, last vaccination. Every single dose of the vaccine, 300 ug of mutant IDH1 20-mer peptide, came with topical imiquimod. Here immunoSEQ multiplex PCR was the method, and the copy in TCRdb shows in-frame clones only, minus some. The table lists just over 80,000 clones, 65% to 90% of them singletons. No antigen has been identified for these receptors. This material consisted of PBMCs, taken from a glioma patient whose treatment included an IDH1 peptide vaccine. The origin of the receptors is a man aged 25 to 40 with glioma. Some clones in this sample may be carry-over from other donors' samples.

This chain links TRBV9 with TRBJ2-1, with D tentatively TRBD1 (6 bases). The CDR3 is 13 residues long. CDR1 is SGDLS and CDR2 is YYNGEE in the germline V gene. V dropped 3 bases and J dropped 9 bases, with 13 bases sitting between them. CDR3 bases: TGTGCCAGCAGCGCCAACAGGGTAACTGAGCAGTTCTTC. It translates to CASSANRVTEQFF.

The chain combines TRBV27 with TRBJ2-5; D call uncertain. The germline V gene encodes CDR1 MNHEY and CDR2 SMNVEV (reference sequence). The CDR3 sequence is 14 residues long. Trimming shortened V by 0 bases and J by 7 bases, and 12 bases separated the two germline ends. For the CDR3, the DNA is TGTGCCAGCAGTTTATCGGGGTTTCGTCGGACCCAGTACTTC. Its protein product is CASSLSGFRRTQYF.

CDR3 in DNA: TGTGCCAGCAGTTTAGGGCGCGGGACAGGGGTAAACCAGCCCCAGCATTTT. Amino acids: CASSLGRGTGVNQPQHF. This rearrangement joins TRBV28 to TRBJ1-5; 10 bases align to TRBD1. The germline V gene has CDR1 MDHEN and CDR2 SYDVKM. CDR3 length: 17 residues. The trim removed 2 bases at V and 7 bases at J, leaving 11 bases unmatched. Looking up the rest from reference TRBV28 and TRBJ1-5 gives the full variable domain: DVKVTQSSRYLVKRTGEKVFLECVQDMDHENMFWYRQDPGLGLRLIYFSYDVKMKEKGDIPEGYSVSREKKERFSLILESASTNQTSMYLCASSLGRGTGVNQPQHFGDGTRLSIL.

The V gene is TRBV5-1, the J gene TRBJ2-7; 7 bases are shared with TRBD1. V was clipped by 3 bases and J by 0 bases; unmatched bases: 0. CDR1 is SGHRS, CDR2 YFSETQ, per germline. The CDR3 consists of 13 residues. CDR3 bases: TGCGCCAGCAGCTCAGGGGGCTCCTACGAGCAGTACTTC. It specifies CASSSGGSYEQYF. Supplemented by reference TRBV5-1 and TRBJ2-7, the full variable domain reads KAGVTQTPRYLIKTRGQQVTLSCSPISGHRSVSWYQQTPGQGLQFLFEYFSETQRNKGNFPGRFSGRQFSNSRSEMNVSTLELGDSALYLCASSSGGSYEQYFGPGTRLTVT.

This clone has a single count. The rearrangement links TRBV20-1 to TRBJ2-7; D unclear. CDR3 length: 9 amino acids. In germline, CDR1 is DFQATT, CDR2 SNEGSKA (reference sequence). V was shortened by 5 bases and J by 4 bases, with 3 bases between the two germline ends. The CDR3 protein is CSAGYEQYF. In nucleotides, the CDR3 is TGCAGTGCTGGTTACGAGCAGTACTTC.

The rearrangement uses TRBV16 and TRBJ1-3; D is unresolved. Germline assignment: CDR1 KGHSY and CDR2 FQNENV. The CDR3 is 14 amino acids. Trimming cost V 4 bases and J 0 bases, with 7 bases left between them. The CDR3 DNA reads as TGTGCCAGCAGCCCTAGTTCCTCTGGAAACACCATATATTTT. This encodes CASSPSSSGNTIYF.

The gene calls are TRBV7-3 and TRBJ2-3; D uncertain. Looked up from germline, CDR1 is SGHTA and CDR2 is FQGTGA. Trimming took 2 bases from V and 0 from J, leaving 9 bases between them. The CDR3 has 15 residues. The CDR3, as DNA: TGTGCCAGCAGCTTATGGCGCGGAAGCACAGATACGCAGTATTTT. This codes for CASSLWRGSTDTQYF.

The CDR3 region is CSVRQGVNEQFF. The CDR3 DNA reads as TGCAGCGTTAGACAGGGGGTCAATGAGCAGTTCTTC. The chain carries TRBV29-1 and TRBJ2-1; TRBD1 matches 9 bases. The CDR3 runs 12 residues. The V gene end was trimmed by 5 bases and the J gene end by 6 bases; junction bases not matched to a gene: 2. In germline, CDR1 is SQVTM, CDR2 ANQGSEA.

V usage is TRBV7-9 and J usage is TRBJ2-1; tentative D call: TRBD2 (5 bases). CDR1 is SEHNR and CDR2 is FQNEAQ in the germline V gene (reference sequence). The CDR3 runs to 13 residues. V was pared by 4 bases and J by 4 bases, with 8 bases between. CDR3 DNA: TGTGCCAGCAGCTCGGACTTATACAATGAGCAGTTCTTC. This gives the protein CASSSDLYNEQFF.

This clone was recorded once. This chain uses TRBV11-2 with TRBJ2-5, with TRBD1 matching over 10 bases. V was clipped by 4 bases and J by 0 bases; unmatched bases: 8. CDR1 is SGHAT, CDR2 FQNNGV, per germline. The CDR3 is made up of 17 amino acids. The CDR3 sequence: CASSSGQGSWYQETQYF. For the CDR3, the DNA is TGTGCCAGCAGCTCGGGACAGGGGTCTTGGTACCAAGAGACCCAGTACTTC.

The chain joins TRBV18 to TRBJ2-7; 10 bases are shared with TRBD2. The CDR3 is made up of 17 amino acids. With 3 bases clipped from V and 7 bases from J, the junction kept 15 bases outside the gene matches. Germline loops: CDR1 KGHSH, CDR2 LQKENI. CDR3 in DNA: TGTGCCAGCTCACCCATAGCGGGGGGTGCGGCTGCACGGGAGCAGTACTTC. Its protein product is CASSPIAGGAAAREQYF.

V and J are TRBV13 and TRBJ2-1; 8 nucleotides line up with TRBD2. With 0 bases clipped from V and 6 bases from J, the junction kept 10 bases outside the gene matches. CDR3 length: 17 amino acids. Germline loops: CDR1 PRHDT, CDR2 FYEKMQ (reference sequence). CDR3 sequence reads: CASSLGLVIGRANEQFF. In DNA form, the CDR3 reads TGTGCCAGCAGCTTAGGCCTGGTCATCGGGAGGGCCAATGAGCAGTTCTTC.